This entry lists 11 T cell receptor beta chains sequenced from one sample in a study of blood T cells in healthy people across ages. The authors ran a second PCR of roughly 6 to 12 cycles using a sample-barcoded 5' primer and a J-beta primer mix. TCRdb re-derived calls from the 5' RACE reads in MiXCR, one entry per CDR3 protein. This sample yields roughly 1.4 million distinct CDR3 sequences, of which roughly 59% are seen a single time; 5% to 7% belongs to the top ten. The source material was blood. The receptor source for this set is a young man in good health.

The V and J genes are TRBV20-1 and TRBJ2-2; TRBD1 aligns across 9 bases. CDR3 length equals 14 residues. J gave up 4 bases and V 6 bases, and 6 bases lay outside the gene matches. Germline lookup yields CDR1 DFQATT and CDR2 SNEGSKA (reference sequence). The CDR3 DNA follows: TGCAGTGCACCTACAGGGGGCGGCACCGGGGAGCTGTTTTTT. Protein sequence: CSAPTGGGTGELFF.

V usage is TRBV6-5 and J usage is TRBJ2-7; D may be TRBD1 (6 bases). CDR3 size: 14 residues. Trimming stripped 5 bases from V and 5 bases from J, with 16 bases between. Germline CDR1 and CDR2: MNHEY and SVGAGI. The CDR3 sequence is CASSPSQGVHEQYF. In DNA, the CDR3 is TGTGCCAGCAGTCCCTCACAGGGAGTCCACGAGCAGTACTTC.

Concerning this clonotype: One junction end disagrees with the germline gene, perhaps due to a read error. The chain is built from TRBV29-1 and TRBJ2-5; unclear D gene. The assigned J gene may be wrong: the sequence end matches TRBJ2-7 better. The CDR3 covers 12 residues. CDR1 is SQVTM, CDR2 ANQGSEA, per germline. The CDR3 DNA reads TGCAGCGTCGAAGGACGGTTAAACGAGCAGTACTTC. This encodes CSVEGRLNEQYF.

The J gene is TRBJ2-7, the V gene TRBV20-1, with D unclear. Per the germline V gene, CDR1 is DFQATT and CDR2 is SNEGSKA (reference sequence). The CDR3 runs to 11 residues. Trimming stripped 3 bases from V and 9 bases from J, with 12 bases between. The CDR3 loop is CSARGSYGQYF. In DNA form, the CDR3 reads TGCAGTGCTAGGGGTTCTTATGGGCAGTACTTC.

This clonotype was counted only a few times. V gene TRBV9 combines with J gene TRBJ2-7; D gene uncertain. CDR3 size: 15 residues. In germline, CDR1 is SGDLS, CDR2 YYNGEE. Trimming took 0 bases from V and 2 from J, leaving 12 bases between them. CDR3 DNA: TGTGCCAGCAGCGTAGCTCTAACTGGGCCCTACGAGCAGTACTTC. This gives the protein CASSVALTGPYEQYF.

This clonotype was found once. The chain combines TRBV27 with TRBJ1-5, with D unresolved. Germline values: CDR1 MNHEY, CDR2 SMNVEV (reference sequence). Trimming left V 5 bases short and J 1 base short, with 12 bases between. CDR3 length equals 15 residues. CDR3 DNA: TGTGCCAGCAGTGTGTTTGCGGGAAGCAATCAGCCCCAGCATTTT. Amino acids: CASSVFAGSNQPQHF.

This chain uses TRBV7-8 with TRBJ2-7; 10 bases match TRBD1. The CDR3 has 16 amino acids. The V and J ends lost 0 bases and 4 bases, in that order; junction bases with no gene match: 6. Germline loops: CDR1 SGHVS, CDR2 FQNEAQ. The CDR3 sequence is CASSLAVGQGVYEQYF. The CDR3 nucleotides read TGTGCCAGCAGCTTAGCGGTCGGACAGGGGGTGTACGAGCAGTACTTC.

The rearrangement uses TRBV18 and TRBJ1-2; D unresolved. The germline V and J ends were trimmed by 2 bases and 3 bases, with 7 bases remaining between them. This CDR3 comprises 13 residues. Germline CDR1 and CDR2: KGHSH and LQKENI. The CDR3 loop is CASSPVQDYGYTF. The DNA for the CDR3 is TGTGCCAGCTCACCAGTCCAGGACTATGGCTACACCTTC.

The V call is TRBV4-3, the J call TRBJ2-1, with D hard to call. CDR1 LGHNA and CDR2 YSLEER come from the germline V gene. The CDR3 runs 14 residues. The V gene lost 5 bases and the J gene lost 2 bases, with 10 bases spanning the gap. CDR3 nucleotide sequence: TGCGCCAGCAGCGAGGCGGTTACCTACAATGAGCAGTTCTTC. Protein sequence: CASSEAVTYNEQFF.

The CDR3 loop reads CASSLWFGTGGHEQYF. For the CDR3, the DNA is TGTGCCAGCAGCTTGTGGTTCGGGACAGGGGGACACGAGCAGTACTTC. This sequence joins TRBV5-6 and TRBJ2-5; TRBD1 aligns across 11 bases. Gene TRBJ2-7 matches the end of the DNA better, so the J call may be wrong. The CDR3 totals 16 residues. Germline V gene sequence: CDR1 SGHDT, CDR2 YYEEEE.

V and J are TRBV5-1 and TRBJ1-1, with D unclear. This CDR3 is 20 amino acids long. The germline V gene encodes CDR1 SGHRS and CDR2 YFSETQ. V was trimmed by 1 base and J by 2 bases, leaving 27 bases between them. CDR3 in DNA: TGCGCCAGCAGCTTGTTACTTGTTCGAACCCCCATGAAGCCTAACACTGAAGCTTTCTTT. Translated: CASSLLLVRTPMKPNTEAFF. Filled out from reference TRBV5-1 and TRBJ1-1, the complete variable domain reads KAGVTQTPRYLIKTRGQQVTLSCSPISGHRSVSWYQQTPGQGLQFLFEYFSETQRNKGNFPGRFSGRQFSNSRSEMNVSTLELGDSALYLCASSLLLVRTPMKPNTEAFFGQGTRLTVV.